Below are 7 T cell receptor beta chains sequenced from a single sample in a study of T cells in Graves' hyperthyroidism and ophthalmopathy. Template material for amplifying TCR beta CDR3 regions consisted of RNA transcripts. Initially, a first-round RT-PCR of the TCR CDR3 employed the HTBI primer set. TCRdb reprocessed the multiplex PCR reads with MiXCR, giving one entry per CDR3 protein. The table includes approximately 870,000 distinct CDR3 sequences, 35% to 40% detected once. Sequenced sample: blood. The origin of the receptors is a man aged 18 to 29 with Graves' hyperthyroidism.

This chain uses TRBV10-3 with TRBJ1-4, with a tentative D call TRBD1 (6 bases). CDR1 and CDR2 from the germline V gene are ENHRY and SYGVKD. This CDR3 region has 14 residues. The ends were cut back, 4 bases at V and 8 bases at J, with 14 bases in the middle. The CDR3, as DNA: TGTGCCATCAGTGGACAGGTGGGAAAAGAAAAACTGTTTTTT. This sequence encodes CAISGQVGKEKLFF.

Comments on this clonotype: The junction differs from germline at one of its ends, possibly a read error. This chain links TRBV11-1 with TRBJ2-5; maybe TRBD2 (5 bases). Germline V lookup: CDR1 SGHAT, CDR2 FQDESV (reference sequence). The CDR3 has 16 amino acids. The CDR3 region is CVSSLARNAGQETQYF. CDR3 DNA sequence: TGTGTCAGCAGCTTAGCGCGCAATGCAGGACAAGAGACCCAGTACTTC.

This clonotype showed up many times. The rearrangement uses TRBV5-1 and TRBJ1-1, with D uncertain. Trimming left V 2 bases short and J 7 bases short, with 6 bases between. The CDR3 is 11 amino acids. CDR1 is SGHRS, CDR2 YFSETQ, per germline. This CDR3 reads CASSLRDEAFF. DNA for the CDR3: TGCGCCAGCAGCTTACGAGATGAAGCTTTCTTT.

The sample holds one count of this clonotype. The rearrangement uses TRBV29-1 and TRBJ2-5; TRBD1 matches at 8 bases. The CDR3 sequence is 12 residues long. V trimming: 2 bases; J trimming: 13 bases; junction bases outside the gene matches: 9. Per the germline V gene, CDR1 is SQVTM and CDR2 is ANQGSEA. The CDR3 here is CSVERVQGARYF. The DNA for the CDR3 is TGCAGCGTTGAACGGGTGCAGGGGGCGAGGTACTTC. The full variable domain, in which reference TRBV29-1 and TRBJ2-5 provide the parts outside the CDR3, is SAVISQKPSRDICQRGTSLTIQCQVDSQVTMMFWYRQQPGQSLTLIATANQGSEATYESGFVIDKFPISRPNLTFSTLTVSNMSPEDSSIYLCSVERVQGARYFGPGTRLLVL.

Only one count was recorded for this clonotype. V and J are TRBV7-9 and TRBJ1-1; D is possibly TRBD1 (5 bases). Per the germline V gene, CDR1 is SEHNR and CDR2 is FQNEAQ (reference sequence). The V and J ends lost 5 bases and 5 bases respectively, with 12 bases between them. The length of the CDR3 is 13 residues. In DNA form, the CDR3 reads TGTGCCAGCAGCCCCATCAGGGTTACTGAAGCTTTCTTT. This translates into CASSPIRVTEAFF. Supplemented by reference TRBV7-9 and TRBJ1-1, the full variable domain reads DTGVSQNPRHKITKRGQNVTFRCDPISEHNRLYWYRQTLGQGPEFLTYFQNEAQLEKSRLLSDRFSAERPKGSFSTLEIQRTEQGDSAMYLCASSPIRVTEAFFGQGTRLTVV.

This clonotype showed up many times. This chain uses TRBV2 with TRBJ2-7; tentatively, D is TRBD2 (5 bases). The CDR3 spans 15 residues. V lost 7 bases and J 7 bases, leaving 23 bases between the germline ends. Germline lookup yields CDR1 SNHLY and CDR2 FYNNEI. CDR3 in DNA: TGTGCCAGCATCAAAGGAGGTACTAGTTTAGGAGAGCAGTACTTC. This sequence encodes CASIKGGTSLGEQYF.

V gene TRBV2 combines with J gene TRBJ1-5; 9 bases line up with TRBD1. Germline V gene lookup returns CDR1 SNHLY and CDR2 FYNNEI. V lost 7 bases and J lost 7; bases outside the gene matches: 5. This CDR3 spans 13 amino acids. CDR3 loop: CASTGTGSQPQHF. CDR3 nucleotide sequence: TGTGCCAGCACAGGGACAGGGTCACAGCCCCAGCATTTT.